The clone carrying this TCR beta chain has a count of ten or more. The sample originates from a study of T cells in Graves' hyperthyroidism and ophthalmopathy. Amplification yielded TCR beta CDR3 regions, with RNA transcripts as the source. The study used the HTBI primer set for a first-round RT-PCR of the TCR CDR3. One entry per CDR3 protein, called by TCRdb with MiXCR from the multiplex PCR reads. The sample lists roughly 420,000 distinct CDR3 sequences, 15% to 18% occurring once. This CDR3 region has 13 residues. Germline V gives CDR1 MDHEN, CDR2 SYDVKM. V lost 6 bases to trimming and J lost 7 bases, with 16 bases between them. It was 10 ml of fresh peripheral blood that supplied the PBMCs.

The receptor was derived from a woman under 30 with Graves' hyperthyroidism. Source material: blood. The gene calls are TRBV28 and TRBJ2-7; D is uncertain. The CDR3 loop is CASRPAGPKEQYF. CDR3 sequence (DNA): TGTGCCAGCAGACCCGCCGGACCGAAAGAGCAGTACTTC.